This T cell receptor (beta chain) was observed in a study of cytomegalovirus exposure and HLA in healthy donors. This clone was seen once. The donors were members of the roughly 120-subject validation cohort (separate from the 666-subject first cohort). Clones were read by immunoSEQ multiplex PCR, and TCRdb kept only the in-frame ones, dropping some. The sample includes some 150,000 clones, roughly nine tenths of them seen just once. The germline CDR1 and CDR2 sequences are LNHDA and SQIVND (reference sequence). V lost 5 bases and J lost 6; bases outside the gene matches: 5. There are 14 residues in the CDR3.

Material for sequencing was PBMCs. The chain couples TRBV19 to TRBJ1-4, with 8 bases identical to TRBD1. The sequence was obtained from a woman under 30 in good health and CMV-seropositive. The CDR3 region has the DNA TGTGCCAGTAGTTATACAGGGGGGCATGAAAAACTGTTTTTT. Amino acids: CASSYTGGHEKLFF. The full variable domain, rest sourced from reference TRBV19 and TRBJ1-4, is DGGITQSPKYLFRKEGQNVTLSCEQNLNHDAMYWYRQDPGQGLRLIYYSQIVNDFQKGDIAEGYSVSREKKESFPLTVTSAQKNPTAFYLCASSYTGGHEKLFFGSGTQLSVL.